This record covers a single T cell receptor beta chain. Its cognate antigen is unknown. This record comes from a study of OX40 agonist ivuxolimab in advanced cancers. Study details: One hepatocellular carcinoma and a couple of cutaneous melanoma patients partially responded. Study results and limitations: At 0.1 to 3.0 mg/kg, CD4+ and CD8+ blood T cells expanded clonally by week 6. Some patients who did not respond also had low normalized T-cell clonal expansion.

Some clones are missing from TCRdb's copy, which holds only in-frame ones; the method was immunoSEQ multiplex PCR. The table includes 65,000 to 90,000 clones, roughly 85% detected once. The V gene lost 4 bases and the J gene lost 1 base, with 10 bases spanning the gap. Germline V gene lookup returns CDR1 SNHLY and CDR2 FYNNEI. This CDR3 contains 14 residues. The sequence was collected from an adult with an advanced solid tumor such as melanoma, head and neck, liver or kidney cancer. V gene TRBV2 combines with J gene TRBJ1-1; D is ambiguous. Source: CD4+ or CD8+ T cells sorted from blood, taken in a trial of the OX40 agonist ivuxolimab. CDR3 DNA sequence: TGTGCCAGCAGTGTTCGATCCCAGAACACTGAAGCTTTCTTT. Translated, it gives CASSVRSQNTEAFF.